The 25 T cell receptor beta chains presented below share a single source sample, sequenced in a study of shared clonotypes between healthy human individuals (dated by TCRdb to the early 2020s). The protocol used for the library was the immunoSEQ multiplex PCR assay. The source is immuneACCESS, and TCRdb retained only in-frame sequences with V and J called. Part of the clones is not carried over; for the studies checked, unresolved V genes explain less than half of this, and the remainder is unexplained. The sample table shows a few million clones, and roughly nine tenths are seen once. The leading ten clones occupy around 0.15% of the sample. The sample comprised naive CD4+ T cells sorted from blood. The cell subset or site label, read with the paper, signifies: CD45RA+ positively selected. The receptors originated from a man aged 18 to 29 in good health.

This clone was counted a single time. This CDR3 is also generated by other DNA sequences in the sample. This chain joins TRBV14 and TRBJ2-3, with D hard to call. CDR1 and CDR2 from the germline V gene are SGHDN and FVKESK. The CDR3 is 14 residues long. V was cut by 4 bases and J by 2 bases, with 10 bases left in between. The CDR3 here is CASSPGGFTDTQYF. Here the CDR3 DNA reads TGTGCCAGCAGCCCGGGTGGATTCACAGATACGCAGTATTTT.

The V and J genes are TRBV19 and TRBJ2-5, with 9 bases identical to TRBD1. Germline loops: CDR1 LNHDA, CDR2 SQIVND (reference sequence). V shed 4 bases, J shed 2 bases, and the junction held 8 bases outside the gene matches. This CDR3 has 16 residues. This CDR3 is CASSKRTGVIQETQYF. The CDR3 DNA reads TGTGCCAGTAGTAAAAGGACAGGGGTAATTCAAGAGACCCAGTACTTC.

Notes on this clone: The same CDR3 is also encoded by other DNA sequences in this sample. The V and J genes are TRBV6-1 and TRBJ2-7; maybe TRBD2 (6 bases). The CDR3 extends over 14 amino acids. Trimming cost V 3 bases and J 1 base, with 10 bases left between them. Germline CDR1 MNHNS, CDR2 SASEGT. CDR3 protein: CASSDGGGSYEQYF. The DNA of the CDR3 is TGTGCCAGCAGTGATGGGGGAGGATCCTACGAGCAGTACTTC.

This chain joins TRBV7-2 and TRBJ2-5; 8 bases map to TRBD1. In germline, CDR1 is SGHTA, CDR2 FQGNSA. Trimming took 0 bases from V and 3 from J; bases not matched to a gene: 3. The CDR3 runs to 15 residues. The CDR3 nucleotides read TGTGCCAGCAGCTTAGCGGCGGACAGGGAAGAGACCCAGTACTTC. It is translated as CASSLAADREETQYF.

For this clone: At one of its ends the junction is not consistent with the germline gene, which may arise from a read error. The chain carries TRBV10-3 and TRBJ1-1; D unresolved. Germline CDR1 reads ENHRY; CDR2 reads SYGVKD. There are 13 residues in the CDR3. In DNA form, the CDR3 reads TGTGCCAGCAGTTCCAGAATGAACACTGAAGCTTTCTTT. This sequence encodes CASSSRMNTEAFF.

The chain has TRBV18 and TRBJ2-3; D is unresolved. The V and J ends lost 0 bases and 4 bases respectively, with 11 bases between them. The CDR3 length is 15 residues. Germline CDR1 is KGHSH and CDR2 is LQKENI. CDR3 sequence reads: CASSPPQRAADTQYF. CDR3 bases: TGTGCCAGCTCACCACCGCAAAGGGCAGCAGATACGCAGTATTTT.

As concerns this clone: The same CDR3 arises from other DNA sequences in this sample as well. DNA for the CDR3: TGTGCCATCAGTGAGTCGAGCGCAGATACGCAGTATTTT. It encodes CAISESSADTQYF. The chain has TRBV10-3 and TRBJ2-3; D not resolved. CDR1 ENHRY and CDR2 SYGVKD come from the germline V gene. Trimming removed 0 bases from V and 4 bases from J, with 5 bases in between. CDR3 length equals 13 residues.

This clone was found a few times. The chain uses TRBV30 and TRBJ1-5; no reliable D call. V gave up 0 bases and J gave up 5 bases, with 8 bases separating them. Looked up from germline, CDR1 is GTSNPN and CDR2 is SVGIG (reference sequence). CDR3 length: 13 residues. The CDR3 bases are TGTGCCTGGAGTGTATTGGAGTATCAGCCCCAGCATTTT. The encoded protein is CAWSVLEYQPQHF. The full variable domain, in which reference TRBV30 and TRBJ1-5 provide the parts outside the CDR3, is SQTIHQWPATLVQPVGSPLSLECTVEGTSNPNLYWYRQAAGRGLQLLFYSVGIGQISSEVPQNLSASRPQDRQFILSSKKLLLSDSGFYLCAWSVLEYQPQHFGDGTRLSIL.

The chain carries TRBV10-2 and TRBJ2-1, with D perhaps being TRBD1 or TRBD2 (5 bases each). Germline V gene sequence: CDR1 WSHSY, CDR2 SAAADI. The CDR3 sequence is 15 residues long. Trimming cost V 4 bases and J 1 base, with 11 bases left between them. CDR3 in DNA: TGCGCCAGCAGTGTCGGGGCCATTTCCTACAATGAGCAGTTCTTC. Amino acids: CASSVGAISYNEQFF.

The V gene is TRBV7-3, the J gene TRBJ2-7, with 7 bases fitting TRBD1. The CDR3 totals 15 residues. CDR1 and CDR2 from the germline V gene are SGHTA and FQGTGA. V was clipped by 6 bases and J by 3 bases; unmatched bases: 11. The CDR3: CASSSFRGPDYEQYF. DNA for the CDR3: TGTGCCAGCAGTTCTTTTAGGGGGCCCGACTACGAGCAGTACTTC.

DNA of the CDR3: TGTGCCAGCTCAATGACCCAGGCCGGCTACGAGCAGTACTTC. Translated, it gives CASSMTQAGYEQYF. The V gene is TRBV18, the J gene TRBJ2-7; D call uncertain. With 5 bases removed from V and 3 bases from J, the gap between germline ends came to 14 bases. This CDR3 comprises 14 residues. CDR1 and CDR2 from the germline V gene are KGHSH and LQKENI.

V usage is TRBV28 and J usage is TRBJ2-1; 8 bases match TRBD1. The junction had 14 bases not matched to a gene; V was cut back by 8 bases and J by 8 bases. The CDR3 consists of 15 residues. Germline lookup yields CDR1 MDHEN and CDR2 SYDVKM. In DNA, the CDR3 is TGTGCCAGCGGCCGAGGGGACAGGCTTTTCGATGAGCAGTTCTTC. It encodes CASGRGDRLFDEQFF. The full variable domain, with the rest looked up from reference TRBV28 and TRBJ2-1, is DVKVTQSSRYLVKRTGEKVFLECVQDMDHENMFWYRQDPGLGLRLIYFSYDVKMKEKGDIPEGYSVSREKKERFSLILESASTNQTSMYLCASGRGDRLFDEQFFGPGTRLTVL.

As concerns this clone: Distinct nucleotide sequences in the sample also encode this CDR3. CDR3 sequence reads: CASSPDRGRNEQFF. The CDR3 coding sequence is TGTGCCAGCAGCCCAGACAGGGGGCGGAATGAGCAGTTCTTC. This sequence joins TRBV7-2 and TRBJ2-1, with 10 bases fitting TRBD1. The J segment lost 7 bases and the V segment lost 5 bases, leaving 5 bases of the junction unmatched. Germline CDR1 is SGHTA and CDR2 is FQGNSA. The CDR3 loop spans 14 amino acids.

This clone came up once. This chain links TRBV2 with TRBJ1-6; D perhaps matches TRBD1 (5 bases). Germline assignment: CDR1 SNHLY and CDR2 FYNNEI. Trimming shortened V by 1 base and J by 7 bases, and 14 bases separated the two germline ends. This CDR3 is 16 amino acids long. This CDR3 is CASSEEGPLLNSPLHF. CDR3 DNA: TGTGCCAGCAGTGAAGAGGGACCGCTGTTAAATTCACCCCTCCACTTT.

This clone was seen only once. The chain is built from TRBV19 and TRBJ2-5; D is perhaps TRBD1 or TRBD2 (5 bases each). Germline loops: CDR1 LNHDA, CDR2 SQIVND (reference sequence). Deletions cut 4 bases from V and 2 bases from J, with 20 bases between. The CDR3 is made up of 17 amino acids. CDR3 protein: CASSKPHGALKQETQYF. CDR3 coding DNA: TGTGCCAGTAGTAAGCCCCACGGGGCCCTGAAACAAGAGACCCAGTACTTC.

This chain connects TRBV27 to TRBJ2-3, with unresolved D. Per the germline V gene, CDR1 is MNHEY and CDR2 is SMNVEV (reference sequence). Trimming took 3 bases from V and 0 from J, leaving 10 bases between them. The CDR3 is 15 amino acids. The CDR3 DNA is TGTGCCAGCAGTTTTGGTCCTACTAGCACAGATACGCAGTATTTT. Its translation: CASSFGPTSTDTQYF.

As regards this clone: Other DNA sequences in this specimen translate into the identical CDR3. The CDR3 loop reads CASSLGLNTGELFF. Written as DNA, the CDR3 is TGTGCCAGCAGCTTGGGCCTTAACACCGGGGAGCTGTTTTTT. The rearrangement links TRBV5-4 to TRBJ2-2; no firm D call. V was pared by 0 bases and J by 2 bases, with 5 bases between. Germline V gene lookup returns CDR1 SGHNT and CDR2 YYREEE (reference sequence). The CDR3 covers 14 residues. Using reference TRBV5-4 and TRBJ2-2 for the parts outside the CDR3, the full variable domain is ETGVTQSPTHLIKTRGQQVTLRCSSQSGHNTVSWYQQALGQGPQFIFQYYREEENGRGNFPPRFSGLQFPNYSSELNVNALELDDSALYLCASSLGLNTGELFFGEGSRLTVL.

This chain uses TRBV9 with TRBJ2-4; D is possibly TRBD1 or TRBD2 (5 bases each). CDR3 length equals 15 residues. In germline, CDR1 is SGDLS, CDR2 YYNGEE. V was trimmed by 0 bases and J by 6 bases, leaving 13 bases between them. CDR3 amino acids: CASSVDGTNLNIQYF. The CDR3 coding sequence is TGTGCCAGCAGCGTAGACGGGACCAACTTAAACATTCAGTACTTC.

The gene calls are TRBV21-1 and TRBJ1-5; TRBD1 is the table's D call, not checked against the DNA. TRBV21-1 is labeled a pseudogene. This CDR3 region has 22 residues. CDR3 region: CASREPRTGQGKSLRPCQPQHF. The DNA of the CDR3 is TGTGCCAGCAGGGAACCCAGGACCGGGCAGGGAAAAAGTTTACGACCTTGTCAGCCCCAGCATTTT.

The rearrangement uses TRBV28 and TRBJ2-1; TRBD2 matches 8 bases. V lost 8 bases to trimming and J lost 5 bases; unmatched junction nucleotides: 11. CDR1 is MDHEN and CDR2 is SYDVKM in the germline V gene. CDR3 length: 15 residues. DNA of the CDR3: TGTGCCAGCCCTCGGAGTAGCGGGGACAACAATGAGCAGTTCTTC. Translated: CASPRSSGDNNEQFF.

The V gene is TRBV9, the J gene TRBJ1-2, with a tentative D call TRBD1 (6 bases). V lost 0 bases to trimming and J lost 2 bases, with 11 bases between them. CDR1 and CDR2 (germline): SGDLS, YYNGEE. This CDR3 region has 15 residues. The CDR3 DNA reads TGTGCCAGCAGCGTAGGGGGGGCAGGGAACTATGGCTACACCTTC. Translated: CASSVGGAGNYGYTF. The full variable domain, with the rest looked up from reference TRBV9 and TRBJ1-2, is DSGVTQTPKHLITATGQRVTLRCSPRSGDLSVYWYQQSLDQGLQFLIQYYNGEERAKGNILERFSAQQFPDLHSELNLSSLELGDSALYFCASSVGGAGNYGYTFGSGTRLTVV.

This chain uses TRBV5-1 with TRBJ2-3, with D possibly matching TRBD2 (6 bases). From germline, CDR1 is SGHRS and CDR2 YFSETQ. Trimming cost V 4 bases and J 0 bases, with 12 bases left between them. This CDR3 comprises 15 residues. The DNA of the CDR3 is TGCGCCAGCAGCCCATCGGGGGTTAGCACAGATACGCAGTATTTT. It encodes CASSPSGVSTDTQYF.

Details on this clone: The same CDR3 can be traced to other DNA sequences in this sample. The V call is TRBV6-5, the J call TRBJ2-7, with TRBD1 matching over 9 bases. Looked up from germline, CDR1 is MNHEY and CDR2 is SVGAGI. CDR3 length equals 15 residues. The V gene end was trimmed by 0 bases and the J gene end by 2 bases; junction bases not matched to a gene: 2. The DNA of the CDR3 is TGTGCCAGCAGTTACTCAGACAGGGGGGCCTACGAGCAGTACTTC. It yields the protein CASSYSDRGAYEQYF.

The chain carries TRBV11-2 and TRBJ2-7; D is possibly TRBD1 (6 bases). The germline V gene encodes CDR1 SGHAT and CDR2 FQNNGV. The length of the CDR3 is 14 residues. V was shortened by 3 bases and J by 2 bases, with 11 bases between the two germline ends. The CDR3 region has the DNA TGTGCCAGCAGCTTGTCAGGGGAGACCTACGAGCAGTACTTC. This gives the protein CASSLSGETYEQYF.

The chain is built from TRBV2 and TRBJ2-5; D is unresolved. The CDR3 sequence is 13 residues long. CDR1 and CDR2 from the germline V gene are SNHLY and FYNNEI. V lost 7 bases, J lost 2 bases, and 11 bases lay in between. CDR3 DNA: TGTGCCAGCAACATTCAGAAACAAGAGACCCAGTACTTC. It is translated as CASNIQKQETQYF.